Presented here are 13 T cell receptor beta chains from one specimen sequenced in a study of lymphopenia after photon versus proton radiotherapy (dated by TCRdb to 2018 to 2020). Libraries were constructed by the immunoSEQ multiplex PCR assay. TCRdb mirrors the immuneACCESS table, restricted to in-frame sequences. Some clones are absent from its copies; in checked studies, under half trace to an unresolved V gene, and the reason for the others is unknown. This sample comprises tens of thousands of clones, 86% of them detected only once. The top ten constitute approximately 10% of the sample. Sequenced material: peripheral blood, taken from a patient treated with proton-based radiotherapy. Every receptor here comes from a woman between 65 and 79 years old with pancreatic cancer. Some clones in this sample may be carry-over from other donors' samples.

This clone was counted a few times. The chain couples TRBV7-2 to TRBJ2-2; D is possibly TRBD1 (5 bases). The CDR3 runs 14 residues. Deletions cut 3 bases from V and 6 bases from J, with 11 bases between. The germline CDR1 and CDR2 sequences are SGHTA and FQGNSA. CDR3 residues: CASSFQGFAGELFF. In DNA, the CDR3 is TGTGCCAGCAGCTTTCAGGGCTTCGCCGGGGAGCTGTTTTTT.

The rearrangement uses TRBV6-6 and TRBJ1-5; 8 bases are shared with TRBD1. CDR3 length: 15 amino acids. The V gene end was trimmed by 5 bases and the J gene end by 5 bases; junction bases not matched to a gene: 8. The V gene's germline CDR1 is MNHNY and CDR2 SVGAGI (reference sequence). The CDR3: CASSRLQTGDQPQHF. CDR3 nucleotides: TGTGCCAGCAGTCGCCTCCAGACAGGGGATCAGCCCCAGCATTTT.

The J gene is TRBJ2-7, the V gene TRBV11-2; the match to TRBD1 covers 7 bases. The CDR3 extends over 13 amino acids. Germline values: CDR1 SGHAT, CDR2 FQNNGV. J gave up 7 bases and V 3 bases, and 6 bases lay outside the gene matches. Here the CDR3 DNA reads TGTGCCAGCAGCTTTTCAGGGGGAAGGGAGCAGTACTTC. This encodes CASSFSGGREQYF.

V and J are TRBV6-1 and TRBJ1-1, with D possibly matching TRBD1 (5 bases). Per the germline V gene, CDR1 is MNHNS and CDR2 is SASEGT. The CDR3 has 13 amino acids. V lost 8 bases to trimming and J lost 3 bases, with 13 bases between them. The CDR3 loop is CASERGRDTEAFF. The CDR3 DNA is TGTGCCAGCGAGCGGGGGAGGGACACTGAAGCTTTCTTT.

This clone occurred once. The CDR3 reads CASSLGGTSGNTIYF. CDR3 nucleotides: TGTGCCAGCAGCTTAGGCGGAACCTCAGGAAACACCATATATTTT. The chain uses TRBV5-4 and TRBJ1-3; D not resolved. There are 15 residues in the CDR3. Germline assignment: CDR1 SGHNT and CDR2 YYREEE (reference sequence). V was cut by 2 bases and J by 4 bases, with 13 bases left in between.

The chain is built from TRBV28 and TRBJ1-1; no definite D call. CDR1 and CDR2 from the germline V gene are MDHEN and SYDVKM. Between the trimmed V and J ends, which lost 8 bases and 1 base, there was a span of 5 bases. The CDR3 is 11 amino acids. CDR3 sequence: CASRQNTEAFF. CDR3 DNA sequence: TGTGCCAGCCGACAGAACACTGAAGCTTTCTTT.

V usage is TRBV6-5 and J usage is TRBJ2-7, with D perhaps TRBD2 (6 bases). Germline loops: CDR1 MNHEY, CDR2 SVGAGI. V was trimmed by 9 bases and J by 7 bases, leaving 22 bases between them. The CDR3 spans 14 residues. The CDR3 DNA reads as TGTGCCAGGAAAACGGAGCGGGTGTGGTGGGAGCAGTACTTC. Translation: CARKTERVWWEQYF.

This chain uses TRBV19 with TRBJ1-1, with D perhaps TRBD1 (5 bases). The ends were cut back, 5 bases at V and 5 bases at J, with 12 bases in the middle. The CDR3 sequence is 13 residues long. The germline V gene has CDR1 LNHDA and CDR2 SQIVND (reference sequence). DNA of the CDR3: TGTGCCAGTAGTCGCGGGGGAGAGACTGAAGCTTTCTTT. Translated: CASSRGGETEAFF.

The genes are TRBV4-2 and TRBJ1-1; perhaps TRBD1 as D (6 bases). V was cut by 1 base and J by 1 base, with 13 bases left in between. CDR1 and CDR2 (germline): LGHNA, YNFKEQ. The CDR3 length is 16 residues. CDR3 nucleotide sequence: TGTGCCAGCAGCCAAGGGTTCGACAGGAGGAACACTGAAGCTTTCTTT. Its protein is CASSQGFDRRNTEAFF.

The V and J genes are TRBV18 and TRBJ2-7; 11 bases are shared with TRBD2. CDR1 and CDR2 from the germline V gene are KGHSH and LQKENI. This CDR3 has 15 amino acids. Trimming at V came to 1 base and at J to 4 bases, leaving 3 bases not matched to a gene. The CDR3 protein is CASSPQGLAEYEQYF. Here the CDR3 DNA reads TGTGCCAGCTCACCACAGGGACTAGCGGAATACGAGCAGTACTTC.

The chain links TRBV5-1 to TRBJ1-1, with D possibly TRBD1 on 5 matching bases. The V gene's germline CDR1 is SGHRS and CDR2 YFSETQ. The CDR3 consists of 14 residues. Trimming took off 5 bases at V and 6 bases at J, with 17 bases between the two ends. DNA for the CDR3: TGCGCCAGCAGGGGCCAGGGCCTTGAGCCTGAAGCTTTCTTT. Amino acids: CASRGQGLEPEAFF.

This clone was detected once. J is TRBJ1-6 and V is TRBV15, with no clear D. V was shortened by 5 bases and J by 0 bases, with 5 bases between the two germline ends. The CDR3 has 14 amino acids. Germline V gene sequence: CDR1 LNHNV, CDR2 YYDKDF (reference sequence). CDR3 amino acids: CATSGSSYNSPLHF. CDR3 DNA sequence: TGTGCCACCAGCGGGAGCTCCTATAATTCACCCCTCCACTTT.

The rearrangement joins TRBV19 to TRBJ2-2; 9 bases line up with TRBD1. The germline gives CDR1 LNHDA, CDR2 SQIVND (reference sequence). The CDR3 sequence is 14 residues long. V was pared by 5 bases and J by 5 bases, with 3 bases of the junction left unmatched. The CDR3 loop is CASSVQGATGELFF. The CDR3 nucleotides are TGTGCCAGTAGTGTACAGGGGGCGACCGGGGAGCTGTTTTTT.